This T cell receptor (beta chain) was obtained from a study of cytomegalovirus exposure and HLA in healthy donors. Study at large: The same platform was used for the 110 or so validation repertoires and the roughly 670 first-cohort repertoires, a later analysis reported.

Of note for this clone: Its antigen is unidentified.

Germline V lookup: CDR1 SGHTA, CDR2 FQGNSA. There are 15 residues in the CDR3. V lost 5 bases, J lost 0 bases, and 11 bases lay in between. Study outcomes and limitations: Many donors shared some public TCRs, even though most TCR sequences were rare.

Method: immunoSEQ multiplex PCR; TCRdb's copy keeps in-frame clones and lacks some. The top ten hold approximately 1.1% of the sample, which has some 220,000 clones, 80% to 95% seen once. The chain is built from TRBV7-2 and TRBJ1-5; D call uncertain. The source is a woman aged 18-29 years in good health and CMV-seronegative. Sequenced: PBMCs. The DNA for the CDR3 is TGTGCCAGCAGCGACCTAGGTTATAGCAATCAGCCCCAGCATTTT. It specifies CASSDLGYSNQPQHF.